A selection of T cell receptor beta chains follows, all from one sample in a study of blood T cell repertoires in COVID-19. Assay: immunoSEQ multiplex PCR; the TCRdb copy retains only in-frame clones and omits some. The table has 250,000 to 300,000 clones, approximately 91% seen once. The sequenced sample consisted of PBMCs or T cells enriched from blood (not recorded which). All receptors derive from a woman in her forties with acute COVID-19. Both conserved end residues are part of each CDR3.

J gene: TRBJ2-3; V gene: TRBV7-2; CDR3 protein: CASSLTNVLAGGSDTQYF
J gene: TRBJ1-1; V gene: TRBV11-2; CDR3 protein: CASSVGQLTEAFF
J gene: TRBJ2-5; V gene: TRBV4-2; CDR3 protein: CASSQEGGRLAGISQETQYF
J gene: TRBJ2-7; V gene: TRBV18; CDR3 protein: CASSADRGGYEQYF
J gene: TRBJ2-7; V gene: TRBV29-1; CDR3 protein: CSVKGRGSYEQYF
J gene: TRBJ2-5; V gene: TRBV11-1; CDR3 protein: CASSLAGALSETQYF
J gene: TRBJ1-4; V gene: TRBV7-9; CDR3 protein: CASSSNGVLSVEKLFF
J gene: TRBJ2-2; V gene: TRBV19; CDR3 protein: CASKPAAGRGTGELFF
J gene: TRBJ2-2; V gene: TRBV28; CDR3 protein: CASSLTIGELFF
J gene: TRBJ2-6; V gene: TRBV2; CDR3 protein: CASSSAGAGANVLTF
J gene: TRBJ2-7; V gene: TRBV5-6; CDR3 protein: CASSLGTGGSSYEQYF
J gene: TRBJ1-1; V gene: TRBV28; CDR3 protein: CASSLGGGMNTEAFF
J gene: TRBJ1-4; V gene: TRBV4-1; CDR3 protein: CASSPISQGAFVKLFF
J gene: TRBJ1-1; V gene: TRBV20-1; CDR3 protein: CSASRTPNTEAFF
J gene: TRBJ2-7; V gene: TRBV6-5; CDR3 protein: CASSSPAGVSNEQYF
J gene: TRBJ2-7; V gene: TRBV4-1; CDR3 protein: CASSEQQGDHEQYF
J gene: TRBJ2-7; V gene: TRBV6-5; CDR3 protein: CASSITRTGMYEQYF
J gene: TRBJ1-1; V gene: TRBV11-2; CDR3 protein: CASSLWTGDAEAFF
J gene: TRBJ2-1; V gene: TRBV6-4; CDR3 protein: CASSDRASGTYNEQFF
J gene: TRBJ2-3; V gene: TRBV7-3; CDR3 protein: CASSSIAGGTDTQYF
J gene: TRBJ1-2; V gene: TRBV11-2; CDR3 protein: CASEDHRGQSYGYTF
J gene: TRBJ2-3; V gene: TRBV3-1/TRBV3-2; CDR3 protein: CASSDRSSTDTQYF
J gene: TRBJ1-2; V gene: TRBV6-5; CDR3 protein: CASSYSRGGFGYTF
J gene: TRBJ1-5; V gene: TRBV7-3; CDR3 protein: CASSPDRGKDRGKPQHF
J gene: TRBJ2-1; V gene: TRBV5-1; CDR3 protein: CASSPGTSSYNEQFF